This TCR beta chain emerged from a study of blood T cell repertoires in COVID-19. Study information: From T cells, B-cell-depleted T cells, or PBMCs came the material, which was cDNA or gDNA.

Ages ranged from about 18 to 89 years, with residence in approximately 23 US areas. Researchers sorted participants into cohorts using their self-reported clinical history. The CDR3 sequence is 15 residues long. V gave up 1 base and J gave up 1 base, with 11 bases separating them. Germline V CDR1 and CDR2: SGHRS, YFSETQ. The method was immunoSEQ multiplex PCR; TCRdb's version includes in-frame clones alone and lacks a portion of them. Seen here are about 200,000 clones, around 88% observed once, and the top ten hold about 4.5%. The V gene is TRBV5-1, the J gene TRBJ1-1, with D unclear. This receptor was identified in a woman aged 25-40 years who had been exposed to COVID-19. The sequencing sample was made of PBMCs or T cells enriched from blood (not recorded which). CDR3 loop: CASSLPVGSNTEAFF. CDR3 nucleotide sequence: TGCGCCAGCAGCTTGCCCGTCGGGTCGAACACTGAAGCTTTCTTT.